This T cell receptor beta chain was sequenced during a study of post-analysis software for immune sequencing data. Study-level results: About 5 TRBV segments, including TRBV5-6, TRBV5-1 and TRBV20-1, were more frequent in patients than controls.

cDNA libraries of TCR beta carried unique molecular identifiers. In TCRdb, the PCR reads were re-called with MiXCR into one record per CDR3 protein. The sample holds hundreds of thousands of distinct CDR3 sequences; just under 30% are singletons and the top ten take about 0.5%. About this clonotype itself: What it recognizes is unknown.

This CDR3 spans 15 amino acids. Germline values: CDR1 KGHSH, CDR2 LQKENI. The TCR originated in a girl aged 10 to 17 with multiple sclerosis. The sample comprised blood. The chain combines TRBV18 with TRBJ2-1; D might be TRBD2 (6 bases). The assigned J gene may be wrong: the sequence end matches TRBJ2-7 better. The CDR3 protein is CASRNSGTSYNEQYF. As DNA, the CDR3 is TGTGCCAGCCGAAATAGCGGAACTTCCTACAATGAGCAGTACTTC.